This T cell receptor (beta chain) comes out of a study of molecular identifiers for immune sequencing clone quantification. MiXCR was run by TCRdb on the PCR reads, yielding one entry per CDR3 protein. The table has about 320,000 distinct CDR3 sequences, 24% seen once. The CDR3 has 13 residues. The V gene lost 0 bases and the J gene lost 6 bases, with 9 bases spanning the gap. Germline CDR1 is SGHRS and CDR2 is YFSETQ. The TCR was taken from a human donor in good health. Some libraries in this study had Jurkat cell RNA spiked in. The gene calls are TRBV5-1 and TRBJ1-1; D is unresolved. Sequencing used naive CD8+ T cells from blood, with Jurkat cell RNA spiked in. The subset is: FACS-sorted CD8+CD4-CCR7+CD45RA+ naive T cells. CDR3 loop: CASSLVQWAEAFF. The CDR3, as DNA: TGCGCCAGCAGCTTGGTTCAGTGGGCTGAAGCTTTCTTT.